This TCR beta chain was captured by sequencing in a study of T cell responses to AZD1222 COVID-19 vaccine. Study summary: Second-dose intervals near 4 or 12 weeks were combined.

Notes on this clone: Its cognate antigen is unknown.

Data came from immunoSEQ multiplex PCR; TCRdb stores just in-frame clones and leaves some out. Of over 90,000 clones detected, 91% appear once; the ten largest clones hold about 50%. General observations from the study: Clonal diversity may have been underestimated, and the donors were mostly white British, with more females than males.

After removal of 3 bases from V and 14 bases from J, the junction contained 4 bases not matched to a gene. The length of the CDR3 is 11 residues. Germline V lookup: CDR1 MNHEY, CDR2 SMNVEV (reference sequence). This specimen consisted of peripheral blood, obtained on day 0 of AZD1222 vaccination. The sequence was obtained from an adult in good health. The chain is built from TRBV27 and TRBJ2-4, with TRBD1 matching 7 bases. The CDR3 spells CASSFGTVEYF. The CDR3 region has the DNA TGTGCCAGCAGTTTCGGGACAGTTGAGTACTTC.